This entry features one T cell receptor (beta chain) sequence. The antigen it recognizes is unknown. Within one base of it there is no much larger clone, and no base qualities were kept. This entry is derived from a study of T cells in localized non-small cell lung cancer (TCRdb year 2020). Some background on the complete study: T cell repertoires of 236 early-stage NSCLC patients were analyzed, with tumors being compared against uninvolved tumor-adjacent lungs. The mean age of the NSCLC patients was under 70 years, with about 130 men and 107 women. The cohort comprised some 220 treatment-naïve NSCLC patients with resected, localized lung tumors. What the research found in general, with its limitations: Because multi-region tumor sequencing was not done, intratumor heterogeneity could not be ruled out. Higher T cell density in blood was associated with longer overall survival, whereas higher clonality in adjacent lung was associated with shorter survival. Uninvolved tumor-adjacent lung showed the highest T cell clonality, higher than tumor, which suggests more focused antigenic responses in the uninvolved tumor-adjacent lung. Because of the exploratory design, TCR variables were selected using unadjusted p-values without false-discovery rate correction. A median of approximately 62 of the top 100 tumor clones turned up in the paired uninvolved adjacent lung, and some 27 of those clones also ranked among the top 100 of that same adjacent lung.

According to the germline V gene, CDR1 reads MNHGY and CDR2 reads SAAAGT. From the cysteine up to the phenylalanine, the CDR3 has a length of 14 residues. The entry retains the CDR3 DNA only, 42 bases that are in frame from base 1. V loses 6 bases of germline sequence and J loses 10 bases, and the interval between the two ends is 19 bases. TCR beta CDR3 regions were sequenced from DNA using the immunoSEQ Assay. The paper's data handling went like this. To compute T cell density, TCR beta template counts were normalized to usable DNA, which was estimated by amplifying housekeeping genes. The preseqR package was used to estimate richness by extrapolating to 400,000 templates for PBMC samples and to 120,000 templates for tissue samples. Clonality was defined by subtracting Pielou's evenness from one. Differential abundance testing on productive amino-acid clonotypes, with a minimum total count of 5 and an alpha of 0.1, was used to identify tissue-enriched TCRs. The Jaccard Index and the Morisita Overlap Index were used to quantify repertoire overlap between compartments. GLIPH clustered TCR beta CDR3s with public tetramer-defined viral CDR3s; viral motifs required at least three viral sequences plus V-gene enrichment. The source is immuneACCESS, and TCRdb retained only in-frame sequences with V and J called. Part of the clones is not carried over; for the studies checked, unresolved V genes explain less than half of this, and the remainder is unexplained. That table is the source of V, J and clone size, and D and trimming were worked out from the DNA. The sample contains fewer than 10,000 clones, around 41% of them found a single time. Of the sample, 3% to 4% is held by the ten largest clones.

This chain is built from TRBV6-8 and TRBJ2-1, with TRBD2 perhaps the D gene, on 6 matching bases. This TCR came from a woman aged 35 to 69 with stage I lung adenocarcinoma. Source: lymph node tissue, taken before any cancer treatment. The DNA is TGTGCCAGCAGGGGGGAGGTGTGGAACGGAGAGCAGTTCTTC. Its amino acids are CASRGEVWNGEQFF.